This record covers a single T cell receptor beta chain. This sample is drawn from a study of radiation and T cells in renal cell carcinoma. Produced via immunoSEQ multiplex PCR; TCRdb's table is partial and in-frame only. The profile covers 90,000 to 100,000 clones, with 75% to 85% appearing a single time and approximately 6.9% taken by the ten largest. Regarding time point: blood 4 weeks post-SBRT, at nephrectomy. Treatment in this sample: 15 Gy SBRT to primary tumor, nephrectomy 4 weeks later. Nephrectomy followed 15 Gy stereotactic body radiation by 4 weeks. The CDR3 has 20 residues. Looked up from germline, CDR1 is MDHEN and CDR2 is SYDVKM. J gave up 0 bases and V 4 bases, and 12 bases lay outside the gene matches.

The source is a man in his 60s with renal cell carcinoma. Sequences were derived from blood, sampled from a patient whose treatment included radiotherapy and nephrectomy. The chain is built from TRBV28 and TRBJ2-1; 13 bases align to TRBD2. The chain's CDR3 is CASSSLPGTSGISSYNEQFF. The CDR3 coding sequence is TGTGCCAGCAGTTCATTACCCGGGACTAGCGGGATTTCCTCCTACAATGAGCAGTTCTTC.